This TCR beta chain was found in a study of blood T cell repertoires in COVID-19. Across the whole study: Sources were T cells, B-cell-depleted T cells, or PBMCs; the material itself was cDNA or gDNA.

Per germline, CDR1 SGHAT and CDR2 FQNNGV. The CDR3 is 17 residues long. Trimming took off 2 bases at V and 0 bases at J, with 14 bases between the two ends. Produced via immunoSEQ multiplex PCR; TCRdb's table is partial and in-frame only. The repertoire holds some 150,000 clones, with around 79% as singletons. This TCR came from a woman aged 70 to 79 with COVID-19, enrolled during active disease. The sequencing sample was made of peripheral blood. The rearrangement joins TRBV11-2 to TRBJ1-3; tentatively, D is TRBD1 (6 bases). Here the CDR3 reads CASSLRDKVGSGNTIYF. The CDR3 nucleotides read TGTGCCAGCAGCTTAAGGGACAAGGTCGGCTCTGGAAACACCATATATTTT.